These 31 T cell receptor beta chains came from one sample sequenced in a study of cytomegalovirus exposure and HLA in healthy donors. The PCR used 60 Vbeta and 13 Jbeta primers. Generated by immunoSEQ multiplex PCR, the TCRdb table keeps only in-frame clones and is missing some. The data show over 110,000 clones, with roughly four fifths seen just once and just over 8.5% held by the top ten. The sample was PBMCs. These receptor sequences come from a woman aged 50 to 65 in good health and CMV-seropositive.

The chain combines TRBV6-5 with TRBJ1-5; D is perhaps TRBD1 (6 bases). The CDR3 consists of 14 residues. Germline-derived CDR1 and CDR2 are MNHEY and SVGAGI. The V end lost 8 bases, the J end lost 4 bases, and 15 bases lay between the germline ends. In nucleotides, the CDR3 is TGTGCCAGCCGTTCGACAGGCAGAAATCAGCCCCAGCATTTT. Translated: CASRSTGRNQPQHF.

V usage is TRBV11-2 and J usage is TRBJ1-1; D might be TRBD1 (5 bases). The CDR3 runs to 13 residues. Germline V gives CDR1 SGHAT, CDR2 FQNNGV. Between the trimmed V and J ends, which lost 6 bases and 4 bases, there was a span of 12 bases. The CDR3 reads CASSQPQGTEAFF. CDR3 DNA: TGTGCCAGCAGTCAACCCCAGGGCACTGAAGCTTTCTTT.

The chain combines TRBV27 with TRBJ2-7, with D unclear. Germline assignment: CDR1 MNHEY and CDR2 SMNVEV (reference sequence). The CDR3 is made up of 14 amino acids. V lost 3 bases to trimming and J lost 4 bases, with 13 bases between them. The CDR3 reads CASSLGQTPYEQYF. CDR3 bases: TGTGCCAGCAGTTTGGGTCAGACTCCTTACGAGCAGTACTTC.

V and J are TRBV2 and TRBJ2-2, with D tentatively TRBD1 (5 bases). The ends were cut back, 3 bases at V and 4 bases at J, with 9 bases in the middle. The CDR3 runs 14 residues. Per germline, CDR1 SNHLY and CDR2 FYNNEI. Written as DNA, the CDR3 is TGTGCCAGCAGTGAGAGACAGCTCACCGGGGAGCTGTTTTTT. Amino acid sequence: CASSERQLTGELFF.

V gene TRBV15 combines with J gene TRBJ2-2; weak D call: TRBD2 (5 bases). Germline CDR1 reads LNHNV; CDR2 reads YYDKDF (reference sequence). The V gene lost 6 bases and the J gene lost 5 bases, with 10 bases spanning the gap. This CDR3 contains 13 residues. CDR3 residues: CATRRDSTGELFF. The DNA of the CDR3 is TGTGCCACCAGGAGGGATTCTACCGGGGAGCTGTTTTTT.

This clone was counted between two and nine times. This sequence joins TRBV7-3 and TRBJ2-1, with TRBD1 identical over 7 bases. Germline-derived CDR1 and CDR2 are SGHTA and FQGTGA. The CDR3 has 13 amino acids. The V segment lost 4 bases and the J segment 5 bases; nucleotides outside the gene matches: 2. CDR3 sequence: CASSSGQDNEQFF. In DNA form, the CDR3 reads TGTGCCAGCAGCTCCGGACAGGACAATGAGCAGTTCTTC.

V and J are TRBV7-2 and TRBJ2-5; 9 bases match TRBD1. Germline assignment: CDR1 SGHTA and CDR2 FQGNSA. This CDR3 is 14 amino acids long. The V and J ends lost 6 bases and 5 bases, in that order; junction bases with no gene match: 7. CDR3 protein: CASRSTGGGETQYF. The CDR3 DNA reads TGTGCCAGCAGATCGACAGGGGGTGGGGAGACCCAGTACTTC.

CDR3 in DNA: TGTGCCAGCAGCTTGTTATTCTCCTACGAGCAGTACTTC. Translation gives CASSLLFSYEQYF. The rearrangement joins TRBV5-4 to TRBJ2-7; D not resolved. Trimming removed 1 base from V and 0 bases from J, with 5 bases in between. The CDR3 contains 13 residues. Looked up from germline, CDR1 is SGHNT and CDR2 is YYREEE (reference sequence). The full variable domain, in which reference TRBV5-4 and TRBJ2-7 provide the parts outside the CDR3, is ETGVTQSPTHLIKTRGQQVTLRCSSQSGHNTVSWYQQALGQGPQFIFQYYREEENGRGNFPPRFSGLQFPNYSSELNVNALELDDSALYLCASSLLFSYEQYFGPGTRLTVT.

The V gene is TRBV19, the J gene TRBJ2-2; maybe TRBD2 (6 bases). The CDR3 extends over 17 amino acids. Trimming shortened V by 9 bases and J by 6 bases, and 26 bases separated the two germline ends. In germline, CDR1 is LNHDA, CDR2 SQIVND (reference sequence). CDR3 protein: CASLAGRGSGGAGELFF. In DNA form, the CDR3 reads TGTGCCAGCCTAGCCGGACGGGGGTCGGGCGGCGCCGGGGAGCTGTTTTTT. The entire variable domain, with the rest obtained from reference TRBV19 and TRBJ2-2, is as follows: DGGITQSPKYLFRKEGQNVTLSCEQNLNHDAMYWYRQDPGQGLRLIYYSQIVNDFQKGDIAEGYSVSREKKESFPLTVTSAQKNPTAFYLCASLAGRGSGGAGELFFGEGSRLTVL.

This CDR3 reads CASRGGEYVLTF. CDR3 nucleotides: TGTGCCAGCAGAGGGGGCGAGTACGTCCTGACTTTC. This chain joins TRBV25-1 and TRBJ2-6; TRBD1 agrees at 7 bases. V was clipped by 6 bases and J by 11 bases; unmatched bases: 4. Germline values: CDR1 MGHDK, CDR2 SYGVNS. The CDR3 contains 12 residues.

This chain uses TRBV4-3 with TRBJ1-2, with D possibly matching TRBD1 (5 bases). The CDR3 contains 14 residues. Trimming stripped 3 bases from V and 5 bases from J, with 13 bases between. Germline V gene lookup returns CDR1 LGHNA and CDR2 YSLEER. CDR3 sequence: CASSQAGTTYGYTF. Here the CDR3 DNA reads TGCGCCAGCAGCCAGGCTGGGACTACATATGGCTACACCTTC.

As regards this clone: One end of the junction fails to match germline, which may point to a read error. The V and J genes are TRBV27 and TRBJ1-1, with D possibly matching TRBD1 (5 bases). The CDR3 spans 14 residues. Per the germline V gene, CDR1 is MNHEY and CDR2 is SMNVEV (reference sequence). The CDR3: CANGGAQLNTEAFF. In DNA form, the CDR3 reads TGCGCTAACGGCGGGGCACAGTTGAACACTGAAGCTTTCTTT.

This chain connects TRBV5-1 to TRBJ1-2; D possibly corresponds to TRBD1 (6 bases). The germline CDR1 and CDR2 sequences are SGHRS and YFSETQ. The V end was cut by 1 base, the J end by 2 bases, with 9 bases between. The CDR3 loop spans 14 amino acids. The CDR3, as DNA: TGCGCCAGCAGCTTGCAGGGGCCCAACTATGGCTACACCTTC. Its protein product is CASSLQGPNYGYTF.

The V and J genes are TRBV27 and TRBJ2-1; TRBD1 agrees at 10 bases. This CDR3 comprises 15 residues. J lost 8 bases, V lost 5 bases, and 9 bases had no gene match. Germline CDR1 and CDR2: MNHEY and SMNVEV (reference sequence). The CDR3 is CASSRMDRGWDEQFF. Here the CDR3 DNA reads TGTGCCAGCAGTAGGATGGACAGGGGGTGGGATGAGCAGTTCTTC.

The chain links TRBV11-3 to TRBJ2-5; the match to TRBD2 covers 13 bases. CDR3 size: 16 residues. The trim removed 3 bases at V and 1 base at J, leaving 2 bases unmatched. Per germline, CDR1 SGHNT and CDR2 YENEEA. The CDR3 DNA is TGTGCCAGCAGCTTGGGGACTAGCGGGGCCCAAGAGACCCAGTACTTC. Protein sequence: CASSLGTSGAQETQYF.

Here the CDR3 DNA reads TGTGCCAGCAGTCTTGGGACTAGCAAGGAGCAGTACTTC. Protein product: CASSLGTSKEQYF. This chain uses TRBV28 with TRBJ2-7; TRBD2 aligns across 9 bases. The CDR3 sequence is 13 residues long. V was pared by 5 bases and J by 7 bases, with 6 bases of the junction left unmatched. CDR1 MDHEN and CDR2 SYDVKM come from the germline V gene.

As DNA, the CDR3 is TGTGCCAGCAGCCCCCCCGGCAGGGGGAATTTAAGGAACACTGAAGCTTTCTTT. Translation gives CASSPPGRGNLRNTEAFF. This sequence joins TRBV5-4 and TRBJ1-1; TRBD1 matches at 7 bases. The CDR3 has 18 residues. Germline assignment: CDR1 SGHNT and CDR2 YYREEE (reference sequence). The V gene end was trimmed by 4 bases and the J gene end by 1 base; junction bases not matched to a gene: 16.

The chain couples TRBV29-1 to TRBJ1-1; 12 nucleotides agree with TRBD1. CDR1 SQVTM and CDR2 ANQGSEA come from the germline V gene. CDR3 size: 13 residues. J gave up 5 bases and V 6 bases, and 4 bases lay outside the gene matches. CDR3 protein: CSVRDRGRTEAFF. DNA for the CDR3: TGCAGCGTACGGGACAGGGGGCGGACTGAAGCTTTCTTT.

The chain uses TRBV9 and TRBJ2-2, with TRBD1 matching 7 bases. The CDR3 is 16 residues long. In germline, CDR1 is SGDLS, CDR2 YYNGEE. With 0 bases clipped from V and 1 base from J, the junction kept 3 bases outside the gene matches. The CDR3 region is CASSVAGTVNTGELFF. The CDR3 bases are TGTGCCAGCAGCGTAGCCGGGACAGTGAACACCGGGGAGCTGTTTTTT.

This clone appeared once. CDR3 bases: TGTGCCAGCAGTTACGCCCAGTACAGGGGCCGGAATGGCTACACCTTC. This translates into CASSYAQYRGRNGYTF. The chain employs TRBV6-5 and TRBJ1-2; TRBD1 aligns across 7 bases. Germline V lookup: CDR1 MNHEY, CDR2 SVGAGI. The trim removed 2 bases at V and 6 bases at J, leaving 12 bases unmatched. CDR3 length: 16 amino acids.

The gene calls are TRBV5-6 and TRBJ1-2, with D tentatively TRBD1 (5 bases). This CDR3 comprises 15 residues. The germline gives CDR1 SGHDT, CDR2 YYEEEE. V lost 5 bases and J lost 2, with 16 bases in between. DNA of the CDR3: TGTGCCAGCAGTCTAACCGGGGACTCAAACTATGGCTACACCTTC. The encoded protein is CASSLTGDSNYGYTF. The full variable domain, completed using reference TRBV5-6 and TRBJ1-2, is DAGVTQSPTHLIKTRGQQVTLRCSPKSGHDTVSWYQQALGQGPQFIFQYYEEEERQRGNFPDRFSGHQFPNYSSELNVNALLLGDSALYLCASSLTGDSNYGYTFGSGTRLTVV.

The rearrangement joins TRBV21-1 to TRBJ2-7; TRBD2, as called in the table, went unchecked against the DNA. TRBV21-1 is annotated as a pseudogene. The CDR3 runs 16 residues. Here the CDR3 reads CASSKAGTSESYEQYF. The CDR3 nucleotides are TGTGCCAGCAGCAAAGCCGGGACTAGCGAGTCCTACGAGCAGTACTTC.

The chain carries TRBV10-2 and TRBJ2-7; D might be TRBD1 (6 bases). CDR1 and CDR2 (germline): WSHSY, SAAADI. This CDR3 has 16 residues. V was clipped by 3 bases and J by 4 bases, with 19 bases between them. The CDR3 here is CASSEGGFTSQYEQYF. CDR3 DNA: TGCGCCAGCAGTGAAGGGGGATTCACGTCTCAGTACGAGCAGTACTTC.

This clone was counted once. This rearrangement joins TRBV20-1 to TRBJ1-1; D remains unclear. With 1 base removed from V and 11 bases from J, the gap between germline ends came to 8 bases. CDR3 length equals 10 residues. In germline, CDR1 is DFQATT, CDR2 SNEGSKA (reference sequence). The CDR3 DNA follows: TGCAGTGCTAGAGGAGGGTGGGCTTTCTTT. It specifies CSARGGWAFF.

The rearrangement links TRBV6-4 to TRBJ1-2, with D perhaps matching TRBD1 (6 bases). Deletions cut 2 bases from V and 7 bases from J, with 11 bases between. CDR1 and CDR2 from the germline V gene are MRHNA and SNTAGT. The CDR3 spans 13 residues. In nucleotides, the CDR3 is TGTGCCAGCAGTGACCAGGGGCTAGGTGGCTACACCTTC. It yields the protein CASSDQGLGGYTF.

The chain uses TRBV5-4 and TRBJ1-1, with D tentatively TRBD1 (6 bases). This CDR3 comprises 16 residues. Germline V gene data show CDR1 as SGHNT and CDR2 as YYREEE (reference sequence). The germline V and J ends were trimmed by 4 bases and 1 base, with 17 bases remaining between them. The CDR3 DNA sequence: TGTGCCAGCAGCCTGGAGGGGGTTCTCTCGAACACTGAAGCTTTCTTT. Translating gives CASSLEGVLSNTEAFF.

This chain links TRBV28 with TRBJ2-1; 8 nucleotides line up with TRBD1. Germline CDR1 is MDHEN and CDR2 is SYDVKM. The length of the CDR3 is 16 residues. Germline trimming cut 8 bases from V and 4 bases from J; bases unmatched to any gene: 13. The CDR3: CASCPERDRQYNEQFF. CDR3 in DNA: TGTGCCAGCTGCCCGGAACGGGACAGGCAATACAATGAGCAGTTCTTC.

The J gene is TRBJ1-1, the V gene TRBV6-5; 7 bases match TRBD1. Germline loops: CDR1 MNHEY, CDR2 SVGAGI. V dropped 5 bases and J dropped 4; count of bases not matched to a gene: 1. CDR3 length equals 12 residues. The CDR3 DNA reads TGTGCCAGCAGTAGGACAGGCACTGAAGCTTTCTTT. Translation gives CASSRTGTEAFF.

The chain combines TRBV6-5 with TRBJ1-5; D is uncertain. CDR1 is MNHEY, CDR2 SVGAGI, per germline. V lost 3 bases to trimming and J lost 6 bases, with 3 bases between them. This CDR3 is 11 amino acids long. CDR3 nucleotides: TGTGCCAGCAGTTATCTTCAGCCCCAGCATTTT. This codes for CASSYLQPQHF.

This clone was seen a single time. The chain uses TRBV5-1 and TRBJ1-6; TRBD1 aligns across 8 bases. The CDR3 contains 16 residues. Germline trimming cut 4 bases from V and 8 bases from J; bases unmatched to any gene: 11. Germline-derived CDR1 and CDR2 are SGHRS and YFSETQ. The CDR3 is CASSLGRTGGDSPLHF. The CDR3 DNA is TGCGCCAGCAGCCTCGGAAGAACAGGGGGGGATTCACCCCTCCACTTT. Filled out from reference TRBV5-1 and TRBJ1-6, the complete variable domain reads KAGVTQTPRYLIKTRGQQVTLSCSPISGHRSVSWYQQTPGQGLQFLFEYFSETQRNKGNFPGRFSGRQFSNSRSEMNVSTLELGDSALYLCASSLGRTGGDSPLHFGNGTRLTVT.

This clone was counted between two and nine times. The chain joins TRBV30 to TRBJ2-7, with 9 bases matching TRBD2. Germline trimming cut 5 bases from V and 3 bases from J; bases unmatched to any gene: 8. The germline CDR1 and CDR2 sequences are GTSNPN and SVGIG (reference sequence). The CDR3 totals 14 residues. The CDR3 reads CAWGSGTSSYEQYF. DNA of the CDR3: TGTGCCTGGGGTTCCGGGACTAGCAGCTACGAGCAGTACTTC.